This TCR beta chain was recorded in a study of blood T cell repertoires in COVID-19. The overall study: COVID-19 samples, acute and convalescent, were from the United States, Italy and Spain. PBMCs, B-cell-depleted T cells, or T cells provided the cDNA or gDNA that made up the material.

While infection was still active, Seattle patients were enrolled and then followed longitudinally. The CDR3 is 14 amino acids. The germline V gene encodes CDR1 SGHRS and CDR2 YFSETQ. The V end lost 4 bases, the J end lost 4 bases, and 11 bases lay between the germline ends. Original methodology: Amplified reference gene primers provided the basis for estimating nucleated cell counts. The table came from immunoSEQ multiplex PCR; TCRdb's copy has only in-frame clones and leaves some out. The V and J calls and the clone size are those of that table, but D and trimming were determined from the DNA. Altogether a few hundred thousand clones are present, 90% being singletons, with the ten largest covering roughly 2%.

Sample: peripheral blood. The source of this sequence is a woman aged 60-75 years with COVID-19, enrolled during active disease. V gene TRBV5-1 combines with J gene TRBJ2-2; a possible D gene is TRBD1 (6 bases). CDR3 in DNA: TGCGCCAGCAGCCGCCAGGGGTCCACCGGGGAGCTGTTTTTT. Amino acids: CASSRQGSTGELFF.